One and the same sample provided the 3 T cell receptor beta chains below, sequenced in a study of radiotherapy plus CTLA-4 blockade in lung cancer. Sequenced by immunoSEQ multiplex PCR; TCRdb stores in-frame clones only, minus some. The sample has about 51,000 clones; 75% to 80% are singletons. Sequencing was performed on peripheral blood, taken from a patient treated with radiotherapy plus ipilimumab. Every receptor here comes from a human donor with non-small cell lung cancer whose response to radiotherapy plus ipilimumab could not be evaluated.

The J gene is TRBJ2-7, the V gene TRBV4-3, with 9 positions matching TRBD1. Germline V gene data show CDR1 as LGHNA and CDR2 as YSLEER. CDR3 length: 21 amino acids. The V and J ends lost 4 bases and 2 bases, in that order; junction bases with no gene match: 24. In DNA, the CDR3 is TGCGCCAGCAGCCGCTACAACAACGGACAGGGGAGGGGGGGGGATACCTACGAGCAGTACTTC. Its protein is CASSRYNNGQGRGGDTYEQYF.

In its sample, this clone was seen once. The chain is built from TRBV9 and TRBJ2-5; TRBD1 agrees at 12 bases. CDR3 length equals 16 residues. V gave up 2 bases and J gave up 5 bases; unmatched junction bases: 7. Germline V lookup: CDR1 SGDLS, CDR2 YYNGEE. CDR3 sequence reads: CASSVQGQGAWETQYF. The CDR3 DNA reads TGTGCCAGCAGCGTCCAGGGACAGGGGGCTTGGGAGACCCAGTACTTC.

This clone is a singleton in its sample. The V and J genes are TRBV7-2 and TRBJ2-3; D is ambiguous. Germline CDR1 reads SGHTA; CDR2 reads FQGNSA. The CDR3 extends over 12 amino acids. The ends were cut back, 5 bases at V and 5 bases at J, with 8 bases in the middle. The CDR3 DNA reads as TGTGCCAGCAGCCTCGACTTAGATACGCAGTATTTT. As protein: CASSLDLDTQYF.